This T cell receptor beta chain was recovered during a study of OX40 agonist ivuxolimab in advanced cancers. Between the trimmed V and J ends, which lost 3 bases and 1 base, there was a span of 10 bases. Germline loops: CDR1 MDHEN, CDR2 SYDVKM. This CDR3 comprises 15 residues. The protocol was immunoSEQ multiplex PCR, while the TCRdb copy is restricted to in-frame clones and leaves out a portion. The sample records over 5,000 clones, under 85% being singletons. The sample in question was CD4+ or CD8+ T cells sorted from blood, obtained in a trial of the OX40 agonist ivuxolimab. V and J are TRBV28 and TRBJ1-3; D is unresolved. The clonotype comes from an adult with an advanced solid tumor such as melanoma, head and neck, liver or kidney cancer. DNA of the CDR3: TGTGCCAGCAGTTTCCTAGGAGGGTCTGGAAACACCATATATTTT. Protein: CASSFLGGSGNTIYF.